This is a list of T cell receptor beta chains from one sample in a study of CD8 T cells in Susac syndrome. TCRdb processed the immunoSEQ multiplex PCR reads anew with MiXCR; each CDR3 protein has one entry. The data show about 140,000 distinct CDR3 sequences, 95% seen once. Sequencing was done on a sample of CD4+ T cells from PBMCs. These receptors were obtained from a human donor with Susac syndrome. The CDR3 runs from the conserved cysteine through the conserved F or W. The order of the fields is V gene, J gene, CDR3 protein.

V: TRBV6-4; J: TRBJ2-5; CDR3: CATPTGRGTQYF
V: TRBV9; J: TRBJ2-7; CDR3: CASSVAVGRTYEQYF
V: TRBV20-1; J: TRBJ2-5; CDR3: CSAQQETQYF
V: TRBV5-4; J: TRBJ2-3; CDR3: CASSFLGGDTQYF
V: TRBV20-1; J: TRBJ1-2; CDR3: CSARDIGEGYGYTF
V: TRBV12-3/TRBV12-4; J: TRBJ1-3; CDR3: CASSPDRFSGNTIYF
V: TRBV29-1; J: TRBJ1-1; CDR3: CSVVQGSTEAFF
V: TRBV20-1; J: TRBJ1-2; CDR3: CSARDAGSLVDGYTF
V: TRBV20-1; J: TRBJ2-5; CDR3: CSARDRTAETQYF
V: TRBV19; J: TRBJ2-1; CDR3: CASRPMGLAGGSREQFF
V: TRBV20-1; J: TRBJ1-1; CDR3: CSAPSPERRTEAFF
V: TRBV3-1; J: TRBJ2-2; CDR3: CASSQVGNGELFF
V: TRBV6-4; J: TRBJ2-6; CDR3: CASSDSTGADGSNVLTF
V: TRBV12-3/TRBV12-4; J: TRBJ2-2; CDR3: CASSPGPRELFF
V: TRBV7-8; J: TRBJ2-7; CDR3: CASSLSIRGSLSSYEQYF
V: TRBV7-9; J: TRBJ1-4; CDR3: CASSSGRLLNEKLFF
V: TRBV10-3; J: TRBJ1-2; CDR3: CAIREDRRYGYTF
V: TRBV9; J: TRBJ1-5; CDR3: CASSDGTGDQPQHF